This note documents a single T cell receptor beta chain sequence. These data are taken from a study of technical replicates of blood from a few donors. Generated by immunoSEQ multiplex PCR, the TCRdb table keeps only in-frame clones and is missing some. The repertoire consists of 75,000 to 100,000 clones, with approximately 93% occurring once and the leading ten covering 0.2% to 0.25%. The origin of this receptor is a human donor in good health. The sequencing sample was made of T cells isolated from PBMCs.

The CDR3 protein is CASSLRQEDGYTF. The DNA of the CDR3 is TGTGCCAGCAGCCTGAGACAGGAAGATGGCTACACCTTC. The chain has TRBV11-1 and TRBJ1-2; a possible D gene is TRBD1 (6 bases). CDR3 length equals 13 residues. Trimming took 5 bases from V and 6 from J, leaving 13 bases between them. In germline, CDR1 is SGHAT, CDR2 FQDESV (reference sequence).